This T cell receptor (beta chain) was observed in a study of blood T cell repertoires in COVID-19. Across the whole study: T cells, B-cell-depleted T cells, or PBMCs provided the cDNA or gDNA that served as material.

Authors' analysis steps: Reference gene primer amplification in the assay estimated nucleated cell counts. Produced via immunoSEQ multiplex PCR; TCRdb's table is partial and in-frame only. The V and J calls and clone size were taken over from that table, and D and trimming were inferred from the DNA. The sample has about 270,000 clones; 75% to 95% are singletons. Sequenced sample: PBMCs or T cells enriched from blood (not recorded which). This TCR was sampled from a man aged 35-49 years who had been exposed to COVID-19.

The CDR3 DNA reads TGTGCCAGCAGCTTACGGGGACAGGGGGCGGCTGGGGCCAACGTCCTGACTTTC. It is translated as CASSLRGQGAAGANVLTF. The chain is built from TRBV7-3 and TRBJ2-6, with 12 bases identical to TRBD1. Germline V CDR1 and CDR2: SGHTA, FQGTGA. V was clipped by 2 bases and J by 2 bases; unmatched bases: 4. The CDR3 length is 18 residues.